A selection of T cell receptor beta chains follows, all from one sample in a study of regulatory T cells in long-lasting Graves disease. MiXCR, applied by TCRdb to the multiplex PCR reads, yields one record per CDR3 protein. Found here are around 330,000 distinct CDR3 sequences, over 15% of them singletons; the top ten hold approximately 35%. Sequences were derived from peripheral blood mononuclear cells (PBMCs), sampled at new diagnosis, from a patient treated with antithyroid drugs. These receptors originate from a female donor with Graves disease. CDR3s include the opening cysteine and the closing phenylalanine or tryptophan.

j_call v_call cdr3_aa
TRBJ2-1 TRBV6-1 CAVGGRGSPYNEQFF
TRBJ2-2 TRBV2 CASSEAGQGTGELFF
TRBJ1-4 TRBV12-3/TRBV12-4 CASSLSGDNEKLFF
TRBJ2-1 TRBV11-2 CASSLGSGEDYNEQFF
TRBJ1-4 TRBV19 CASSVSRDIEKLFF
TRBJ2-1 TRBV11-2 CASSRTDRGLGNEQFF
TRBJ1-3 TRBV3-1 CASSMDRAPSGNTIYF
TRBJ1-4 TRBV7-9 CASSFEATNEKLFF
NA TRBV5-4 CAAGAAGGGETQYF
TRBJ1-5 TRBV2 CATTGEGQPQHF
TRBJ2-1 TRBV5-5 CASSFLGFPGTQHNEQFF
TRBJ2-7 TRBV12-3/TRBV12-4 CASSLARGSGSYEQYF
TRBJ2-7 TRBV7-9 CASSFSSGTGNEQYF
TRBJ1-1 TRBV29-1 CSGGQGREAFF
TRBJ1-4 TRBV2 CASSGWRSTNEKLFF
TRBJ2-4 TRBV7-9 CASSPRDHNIQYF
TRBJ2-7 TRBV5-6 CASSLGLAEFDEQYF
TRBJ1-2 TRBV6-1 CASSPRASRENGYTF
TRBJ2-7 TRBV19 CASSMVGGPYEQYF
TRBJ2-7 TRBV7-9 CASSLGFGVTEQYF
TRBJ2-7 TRBV28 CASSPASGTGINEQYF
TRBJ2-5 TRBV6-1 CASSEVLSRTQYF
TRBJ2-1 TRBV6-1 CASRTGDGYNEQFF
TRBJ2-1 TRBV10-3 CAIPQTYAGGGQRYNEQFF
TRBJ2-1 TRBV27 CASSKDRAQYNEQFF
TRBJ1-1 TRBV3-1 CASSQEGWKAFF
TRBJ2-5 TRBV5-6 CASSWSTGRAIVEETQYF
TRBJ2-1 TRBV11-3 CASSSKPGQVYNEQFF
TRBJ1-2 TRBV12-3/TRBV12-4 CASSFWVSNYGYTF
TRBJ2-1 TRBV19 CASSIDLGPGYNEQFF
TRBJ2-3 TRBV2 CASKLLAGGLGDTQYF
TRBJ2-1 TRBV5-1 CASSRQRTGHNEQFF
TRBJ2-1 TRBV11-2 CASRLVSNEQFF
TRBJ1-3 TRBV7-8 CASSLKGASTGNTIYF
TRBJ1-2 TRBV6-2/TRBV6-3 CASSEVPGAGGYTF
TRBJ1-4 TRBV6-1 CASSEPVLGEKLFF
TRBJ2-7 TRBV7-9 CASSSPGQYYEQYF
TRBJ2-2 TRBV6-1 CASTRGTGELFF
TRBJ2-7 TRBV12-5 CALLRDTQYEQYF
TRBJ1-5 TRBV27 CASSLWGHHLRGSQPQHF
TRBJ2-2 TRBV4-1 CASSQVGAGELFF
TRBJ1-5 TRBV13 CASSRTGDNQPQHF
TRBJ2-4 TRBV4-2 CASSALRDNLAKNIQYF
TRBJ2-7 TRBV12-3/TRBV12-4 CASSSTGLDYEQYF
TRBJ2-6 TRBV20-1 CSARESGGANVLTF
TRBJ2-2 TRBV6-4 CASSDSTSGSTGELFF
TRBJ2-3 TRBV5-1 CASSLNQGSSNF
TRBJ2-1 TRBV7-9 CASTVQGANEQFF
TRBJ2-4 TRBV3-1 CASEPSHLGRQGNIQYF
TRBJ2-3 TRBV11-1 CASSFRLRDHVDTQYF